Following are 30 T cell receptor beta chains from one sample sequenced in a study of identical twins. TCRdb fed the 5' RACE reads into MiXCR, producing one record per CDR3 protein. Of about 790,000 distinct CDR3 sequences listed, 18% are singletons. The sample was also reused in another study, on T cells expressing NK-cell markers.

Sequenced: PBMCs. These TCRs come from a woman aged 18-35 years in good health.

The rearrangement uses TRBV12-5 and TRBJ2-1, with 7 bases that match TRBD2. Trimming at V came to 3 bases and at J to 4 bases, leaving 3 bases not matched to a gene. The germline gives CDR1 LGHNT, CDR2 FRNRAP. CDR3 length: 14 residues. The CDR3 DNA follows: TGTGCTAGTGGTTTTCGCGGGGGTTACAATGAGCAGTTCTTC. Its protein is CASGFRGGYNEQFF.

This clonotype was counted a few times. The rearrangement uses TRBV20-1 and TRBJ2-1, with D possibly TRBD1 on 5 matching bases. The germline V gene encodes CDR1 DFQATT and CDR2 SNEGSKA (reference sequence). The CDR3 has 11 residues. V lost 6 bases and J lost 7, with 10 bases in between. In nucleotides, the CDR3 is TGCAGTGCCTACAGGCGGAATGAGCAGTTCTTC. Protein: CSAYRRNEQFF.

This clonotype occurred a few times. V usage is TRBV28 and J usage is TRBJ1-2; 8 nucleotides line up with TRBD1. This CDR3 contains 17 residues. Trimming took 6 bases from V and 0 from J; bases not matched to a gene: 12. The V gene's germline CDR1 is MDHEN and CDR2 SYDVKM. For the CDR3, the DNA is TGTGCCAGCAGCCGTCTGGACAGGGTATCGGCTAACTATGGCTACACCTTC. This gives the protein CASSRLDRVSANYGYTF.

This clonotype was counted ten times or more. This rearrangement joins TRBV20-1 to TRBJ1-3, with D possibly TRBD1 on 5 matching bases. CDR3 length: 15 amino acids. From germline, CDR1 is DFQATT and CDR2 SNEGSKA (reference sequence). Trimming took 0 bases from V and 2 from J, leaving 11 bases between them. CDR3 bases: TGCAGTGCTAGAGAGCCAGGGAGCGCTGGAAACACCATATATTTT. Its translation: CSAREPGSAGNTIYF.

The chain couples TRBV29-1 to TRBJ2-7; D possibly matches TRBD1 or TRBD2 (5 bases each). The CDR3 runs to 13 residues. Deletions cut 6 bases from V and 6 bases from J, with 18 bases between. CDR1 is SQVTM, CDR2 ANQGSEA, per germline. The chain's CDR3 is CSVGDRGYGEQYF. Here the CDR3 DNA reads TGCAGCGTAGGGGACCGGGGCTACGGCGAGCAGTACTTC.

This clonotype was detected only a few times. The CDR3 protein is CSVVLDSPFEAFF. In DNA form, the CDR3 reads TGCAGCGTTGTCTTAGACAGCCCCTTTGAAGCTTTCTTT. The chain joins TRBV29-1 to TRBJ1-1; tentatively, D is TRBD1 (5 bases). V lost 4 bases, J lost 7 bases, and 16 bases lay in between. The CDR3 loop spans 13 amino acids. CDR1 is SQVTM, CDR2 ANQGSEA, per germline.

The chain's CDR3 is CSASGTGLSEQYF. The CDR3 DNA is TGCAGCGCCTCCGGGACAGGGCTGAGTGAGCAGTACTTC. This rearrangement joins TRBV29-1 to TRBJ2-7, with 9 nucleotides matching TRBD1. V trimming: 7 bases; J trimming: 7 bases; junction bases outside the gene matches: 11. CDR1 and CDR2 from the germline V gene are SQVTM and ANQGSEA. There are 13 residues in the CDR3.

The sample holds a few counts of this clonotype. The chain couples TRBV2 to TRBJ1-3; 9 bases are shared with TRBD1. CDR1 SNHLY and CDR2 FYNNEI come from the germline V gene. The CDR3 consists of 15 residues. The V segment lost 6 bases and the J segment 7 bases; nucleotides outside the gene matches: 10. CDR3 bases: TGTGCCAGCAGGGAACGGGACAGGGCCCGGAACACCATATATTTT. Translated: CASRERDRARNTIYF. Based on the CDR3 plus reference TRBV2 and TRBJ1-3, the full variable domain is EPEVTQTPSHQVTQMGQEVILRCVPISNHLYFYWYRQILGQKVEFLVSFYNNEISEKSEIFDDQFSVERPDGSNFTLKIRSTKLEDSAMYFCASRERDRARNTIYFGEGSWLTVV.

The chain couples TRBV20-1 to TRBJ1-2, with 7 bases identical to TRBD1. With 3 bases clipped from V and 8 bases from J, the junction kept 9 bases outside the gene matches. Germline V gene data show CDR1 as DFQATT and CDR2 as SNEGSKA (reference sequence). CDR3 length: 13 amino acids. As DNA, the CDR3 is TGCAGTGCTAGGACGGGACAGCAGCACGGCTACACCTTC. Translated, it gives CSARTGQQHGYTF.

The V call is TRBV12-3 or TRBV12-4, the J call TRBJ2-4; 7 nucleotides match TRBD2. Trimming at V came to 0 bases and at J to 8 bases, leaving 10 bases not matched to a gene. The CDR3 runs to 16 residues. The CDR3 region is CASSLALGGSFDIQYF. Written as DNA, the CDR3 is TGTGCCAGCAGTTTAGCCCTGGGAGGGAGTTTCGACATTCAGTACTTC.

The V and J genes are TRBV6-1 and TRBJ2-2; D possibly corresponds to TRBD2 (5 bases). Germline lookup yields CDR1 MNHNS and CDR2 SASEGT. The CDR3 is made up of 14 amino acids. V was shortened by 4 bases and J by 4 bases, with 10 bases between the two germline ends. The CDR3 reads CASSAMGSTGELFF. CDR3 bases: TGTGCCAGCAGTGCAATGGGGAGCACCGGGGAGCTGTTTTTT.

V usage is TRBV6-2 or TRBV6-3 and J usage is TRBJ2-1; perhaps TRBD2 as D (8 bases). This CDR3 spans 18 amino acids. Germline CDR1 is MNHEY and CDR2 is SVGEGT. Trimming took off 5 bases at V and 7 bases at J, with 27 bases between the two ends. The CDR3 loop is CASSPSTPIAGQMNEQFF. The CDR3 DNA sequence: TGTGCCAGCAGTCCTTCCACCCCTATAGCGGGACAGATGAATGAGCAGTTCTTC.

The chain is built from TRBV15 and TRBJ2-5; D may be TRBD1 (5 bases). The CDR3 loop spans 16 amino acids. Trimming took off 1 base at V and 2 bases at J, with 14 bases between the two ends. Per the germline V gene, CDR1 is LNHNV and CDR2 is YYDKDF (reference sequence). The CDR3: CATSRAEVRTQETQYF. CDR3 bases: TGTGCCACCAGCAGAGCGGAAGTCAGGACACAAGAGACCCAGTACTTC.

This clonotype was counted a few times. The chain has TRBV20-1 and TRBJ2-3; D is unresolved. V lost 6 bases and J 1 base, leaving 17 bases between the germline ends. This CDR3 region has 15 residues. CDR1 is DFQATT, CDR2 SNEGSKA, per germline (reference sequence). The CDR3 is CSASPDAAGTDTQYF. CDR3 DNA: TGCAGTGCATCGCCGGACGCTGCGGGCACAGATACGCAGTATTTT.

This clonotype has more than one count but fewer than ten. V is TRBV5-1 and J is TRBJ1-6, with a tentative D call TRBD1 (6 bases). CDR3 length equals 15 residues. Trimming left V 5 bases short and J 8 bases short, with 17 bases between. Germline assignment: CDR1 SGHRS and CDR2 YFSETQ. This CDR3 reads CASSRGRGSYSPLHF. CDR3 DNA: TGCGCCAGCAGTCGGGGCAGGGGTAGTTATTCACCCCTCCACTTT.

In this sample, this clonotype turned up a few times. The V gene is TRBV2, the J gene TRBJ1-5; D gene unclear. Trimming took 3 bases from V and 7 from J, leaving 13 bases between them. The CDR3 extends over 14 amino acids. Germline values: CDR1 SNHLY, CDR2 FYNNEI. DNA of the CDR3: TGTGCCAGCAGTGACAGTTCAACGCGGCAGCCCCAGCATTTT. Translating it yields CASSDSSTRQPQHF.

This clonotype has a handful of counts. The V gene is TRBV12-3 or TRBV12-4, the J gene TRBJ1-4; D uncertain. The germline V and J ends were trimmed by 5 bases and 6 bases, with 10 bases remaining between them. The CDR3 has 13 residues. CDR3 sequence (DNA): TGTGCCAGCAGTATATCCGGGGATGAAAAACTGTTTTTT. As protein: CASSISGDEKLFF.

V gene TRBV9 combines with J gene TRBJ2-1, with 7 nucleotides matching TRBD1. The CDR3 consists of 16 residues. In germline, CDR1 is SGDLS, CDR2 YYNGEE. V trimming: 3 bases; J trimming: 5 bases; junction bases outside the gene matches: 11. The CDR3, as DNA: TGTGCCAGCAGCGCCTCGGGACAGCTAGGGGACAATGAGCAGTTCTTC. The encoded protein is CASSASGQLGDNEQFF. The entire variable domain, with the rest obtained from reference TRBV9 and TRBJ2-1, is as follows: DSGVTQTPKHLITATGQRVTLRCSPRSGDLSVYWYQQSLDQGLQFLIQYYNGEERAKGNILERFSAQQFPDLHSELNLSSLELGDSALYFCASSASGQLGDNEQFFGPGTRLTVL.

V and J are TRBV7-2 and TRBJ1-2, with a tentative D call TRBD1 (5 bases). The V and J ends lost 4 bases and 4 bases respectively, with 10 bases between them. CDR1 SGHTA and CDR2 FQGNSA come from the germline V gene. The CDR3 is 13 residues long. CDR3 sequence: CASSYMGLYGYTF. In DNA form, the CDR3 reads TGTGCCAGCAGCTACATGGGACTCTATGGCTACACCTTC.

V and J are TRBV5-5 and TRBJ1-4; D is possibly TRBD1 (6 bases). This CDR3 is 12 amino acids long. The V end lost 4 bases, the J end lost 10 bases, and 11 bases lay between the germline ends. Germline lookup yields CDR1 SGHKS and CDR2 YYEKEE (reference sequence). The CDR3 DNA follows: TGTGCCAGCAGCCCGGGAGGGGGAAAACTGTTTTTT. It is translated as CASSPGGGKLFF.

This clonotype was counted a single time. This CDR3 reads CASSPPAGRASNQPQHF. The DNA of the CDR3 is TGTGCCAGTAGTCCCCCCGCCGGCAGGGCGAGCAATCAGCCCCAGCATTTT. V gene TRBV19 combines with J gene TRBJ1-5; maybe TRBD1 (5 bases). The CDR3 has 17 amino acids. Germline V lookup: CDR1 LNHDA, CDR2 SQIVND (reference sequence). Trimming stripped 5 bases from V and 1 base from J, with 18 bases between.

The CDR3 sequence: CASSEAVPLEVYEQYF. The DNA of the CDR3 is TGTGCCAGCAGTGAAGCGGTTCCTCTGGAGGTCTACGAGCAGTACTTC. The V gene is TRBV6-1, the J gene TRBJ2-7; D is possibly TRBD2 (5 bases). Trimming took off 0 bases at V and 3 bases at J, with 15 bases between the two ends. The CDR3 has 16 amino acids. From germline, CDR1 is MNHNS and CDR2 SASEGT.

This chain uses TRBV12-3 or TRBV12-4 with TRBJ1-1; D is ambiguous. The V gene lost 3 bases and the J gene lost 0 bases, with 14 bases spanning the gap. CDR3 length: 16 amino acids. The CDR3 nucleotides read TGTGCCAGCAGTTTTGCGCGATCAGTGGTGAACACTGAAGCTTTCTTT. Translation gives CASSFARSVVNTEAFF.

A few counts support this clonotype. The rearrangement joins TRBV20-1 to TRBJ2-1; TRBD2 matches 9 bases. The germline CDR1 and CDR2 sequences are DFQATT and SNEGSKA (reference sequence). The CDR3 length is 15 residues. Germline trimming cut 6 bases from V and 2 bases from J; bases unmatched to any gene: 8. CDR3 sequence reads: CSAKTSGQTYNEQFF. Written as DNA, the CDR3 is TGCAGTGCCAAAACTAGCGGGCAAACCTACAATGAGCAGTTCTTC.

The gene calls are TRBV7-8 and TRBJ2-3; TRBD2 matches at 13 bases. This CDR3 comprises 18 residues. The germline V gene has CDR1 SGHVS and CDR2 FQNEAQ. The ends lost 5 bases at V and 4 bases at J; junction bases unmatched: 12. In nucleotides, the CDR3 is TGTGCCAGCAGCCTTCGACTAGCGGGAGGTCTTCCGCCAGATACGCAGTATTTT. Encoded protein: CASSLRLAGGLPPDTQYF.

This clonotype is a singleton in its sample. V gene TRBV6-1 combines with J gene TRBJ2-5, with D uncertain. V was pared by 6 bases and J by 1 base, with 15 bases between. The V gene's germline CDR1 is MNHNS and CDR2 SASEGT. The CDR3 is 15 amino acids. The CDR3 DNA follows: TGTGCCAGCAGCCTTGGGCAACCAATCCAAGAGACCCAGTACTTC. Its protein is CASSLGQPIQETQYF.

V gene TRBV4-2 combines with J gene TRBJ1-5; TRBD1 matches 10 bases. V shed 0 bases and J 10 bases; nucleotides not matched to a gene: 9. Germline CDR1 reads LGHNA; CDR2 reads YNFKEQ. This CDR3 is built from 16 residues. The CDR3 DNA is TGTGCCAGCAGCCAAGACAGGGACAGGGGCTCGAGTCCCCAGCATTTT. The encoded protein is CASSQDRDRGSSPQHF.

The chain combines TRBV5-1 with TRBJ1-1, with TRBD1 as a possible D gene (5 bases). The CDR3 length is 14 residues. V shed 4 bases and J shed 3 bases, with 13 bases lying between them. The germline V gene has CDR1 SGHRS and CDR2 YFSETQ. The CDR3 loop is CASSIGTLDTEAFF. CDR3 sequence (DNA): TGCGCCAGCAGCATCGGGACTCTGGACACTGAAGCTTTCTTT.

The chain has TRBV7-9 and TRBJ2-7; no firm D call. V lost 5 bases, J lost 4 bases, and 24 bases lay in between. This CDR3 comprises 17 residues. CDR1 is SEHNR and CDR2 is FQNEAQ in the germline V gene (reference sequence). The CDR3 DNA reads TGTGCCAGCAGCCCAGCCGATGTCTCCCTATATCGGTACGAGCAGTACTTC. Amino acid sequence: CASSPADVSLYRYEQYF. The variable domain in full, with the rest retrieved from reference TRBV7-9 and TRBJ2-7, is DTGVSQNPRHKITKRGQNVTFRCDPISEHNRLYWYRQTLGQGPEFLTYFQNEAQLEKSRLLSDRFSAERPKGSFSTLEIQRTEQGDSAMYLCASSPADVSLYRYEQYFGPGTRLTVT.

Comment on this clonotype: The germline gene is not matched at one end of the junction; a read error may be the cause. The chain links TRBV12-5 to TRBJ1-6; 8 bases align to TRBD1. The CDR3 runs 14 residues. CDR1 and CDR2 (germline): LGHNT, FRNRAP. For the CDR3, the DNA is TGTGCTAGTGGTTTGACAGGGGGAAATTCACCCCTCAACTTT. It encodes CASGLTGGNSPLNF.